One and the same sample provided the 3 T cell receptor beta chains below, sequenced in a study of T cell responses to AZD1222 COVID-19 vaccine. TCRdb's copy holds only in-frame clones and misses some; the assay was immunoSEQ multiplex PCR. This table has some 180,000 clones, roughly 92% appearing once. The sample consisted of peripheral blood, taken on day 0 of AZD1222 vaccination. The receptors shown here come from an adult in good health.

The rearrangement joins TRBV6-5 to TRBJ1-6; unclear D gene. This CDR3 has 14 amino acids. V lost 6 bases and J 2 bases, leaving 8 bases between the germline ends. Germline-derived CDR1 and CDR2 are MNHEY and SVGAGI. CDR3: CASRGRAYNSPLHF. DNA for the CDR3: TGTGCCAGCAGAGGGCGGGCCTATAATTCACCCCTCCACTTT.

The gene calls are TRBV29-1 and TRBJ1-2, with 8 bases fitting TRBD1. The V gene end was trimmed by 0 bases and the J gene end by 5 bases; junction bases not matched to a gene: 5. Germline V gene lookup returns CDR1 SQVTM and CDR2 ANQGSEA. This CDR3 region has 14 residues. The CDR3 sequence: CSVEDLNRGYGYTF. The CDR3 region has the DNA TGCAGCGTTGAAGATTTGAACAGGGGGTATGGCTACACCTTC. The full variable domain, its missing parts supplied by reference TRBV29-1 and TRBJ1-2, is SAVISQKPSRDICQRGTSLTIQCQVDSQVTMMFWYRQQPGQSLTLIATANQGSEATYESGFVIDKFPISRPNLTFSTLTVSNMSPEDSSIYLCSVEDLNRGYGYTFGSGTRLTVV.

The genes are TRBV7-9 and TRBJ2-7; 8 nucleotides agree with TRBD1. The germline gives CDR1 SEHNR, CDR2 FQNEAQ (reference sequence). The trim removed 3 bases at V and 2 bases at J, leaving 3 bases unmatched. The length of the CDR3 is 14 residues. Written as DNA, the CDR3 is TGTGCCAGCAGCTTCAGGGGGCAGGCCTACGAGCAGTACTTC. It specifies CASSFRGQAYEQYF.